This paragraph reports one TCR beta chain. Per the original data handling: Estimation of nucleated cell counts relied on the amplification of reference gene primers. Produced via immunoSEQ multiplex PCR; TCRdb's table is partial and in-frame only. V, J and clone size are taken as reported in that table, and D and trimming were inferred from the DNA itself. The sample records fewer than 300,000 clones, around 90% being singletons. These data come from a study of blood T cell repertoires in COVID-19. Germline CDR1 reads MGHRA; CDR2 reads YSYEKL. After removal of 1 base from V and 0 bases from J, the junction contained 3 bases not matched to a gene. CDR3 length equals 16 residues. What the recovered Cohort 3 donors had was two negative PCRs, clearance, or symptom resolution.

Input material: PBMCs or T cells enriched from blood (not recorded which). This TCR was sampled from a woman under 40 who had recovered from COVID-19. The rearrangement joins TRBV4-1 to TRBJ1-5, with 7 positions matching TRBD1. CDR3 loop: CASSQGRGHSNQPQHF. The CDR3 bases are TGCGCCAGCAGCCAAGGGAGGGGGCATAGCAATCAGCCCCAGCATTTT.